The 21 T cell receptor beta chains reported below all come from one sample, sequenced in a study of identical twins. MiXCR, run by TCRdb on the 5' RACE reads, gives a single entry per CDR3 protein. Here the sample spans about 530,000 distinct CDR3 sequences, approximately 20% being singletons. These data also featured in a second study, about yellow fever vaccine responses in identical twins.

The source material was CD4+ T cells sorted from blood. These receptors were taken from a woman under 30 in good health.

Note on this clonotype: This may arise from a read error, as a much more abundant clone is one base away. This chain joins TRBV6-1 and TRBJ1-1; the match to TRBD1 covers 8 bases. Germline values: CDR1 MNHNS, CDR2 SASEGT. J was trimmed by 1 base and V by 5 bases; bases with no gene match: 3. The CDR3 has 14 residues. The CDR3, as DNA: TGTGCCAGCAGTCGGACAGGGAGGAACACTGAAGCTTTCTTT. It is translated as CASSRTGRNTEAFF.

The chain has TRBV6-1 and TRBJ2-4, with 7 bases fitting TRBD2. From germline, CDR1 is MNHNS and CDR2 SASEGT. CDR3 length: 15 residues. V gave up 6 bases and J gave up 9 bases; unmatched junction bases: 14. The CDR3 DNA sequence: TGTGCCAGCAGGGCCGATGGGAGGACTAGTGGCATTCAGTACTTC. This sequence encodes CASRADGRTSGIQYF.

CDR3 DNA: TGCAGTGCTAGAAAACTAGCGGGGGCCCTCCAAGAGACCCAGTACTTC. Encoded protein: CSARKLAGALQETQYF. The chain carries TRBV20-1 and TRBJ2-5; TRBD2 aligns across 11 bases. Germline V gene data show CDR1 as DFQATT and CDR2 as SNEGSKA (reference sequence). J lost 1 base, V lost 2 bases, and 6 bases had no gene match. The CDR3 length is 16 residues.

Only a few counts were recorded for this clonotype. The chain recombines TRBV20-1 with TRBJ2-3; tentatively, D is TRBD1 (5 bases). This CDR3 is built from 12 residues. Trimming shortened V by 2 bases and J by 4 bases, and 7 bases separated the two germline ends. CDR1 is DFQATT, CDR2 SNEGSKA, per germline (reference sequence). CDR3 amino acids: CSARQGPDTQYF. CDR3 bases: TGCAGTGCTAGACAGGGCCCAGATACGCAGTATTTT.

CDR3 amino acids: CASSPLWYGYTF. CDR3 DNA sequence: TGTGCCAGCAGCCCATTGTGGTATGGCTACACCTTC. The V gene is TRBV7-2, the J gene TRBJ1-2; D is unresolved. V was clipped by 5 bases and J by 5 bases, with 9 bases between them. CDR1 and CDR2 from the germline V gene are SGHTA and FQGNSA. This CDR3 is built from 12 residues. Based on the CDR3 plus reference TRBV7-2 and TRBJ1-2, the full variable domain is GAGVSQSPSNKVTEKGKDVELRCDPISGHTALYWYRQSLGQGLEFLIYFQGNSAPDKSGLPSDRFSAERTGGSVSTLTIQRTQQEDSAVYLCASSPLWYGYTFGSGTRLTVV.

This clonotype has more than one count but fewer than ten. The rearrangement links TRBV11-2 to TRBJ2-1, with D perhaps being TRBD1 or TRBD2 (5 bases each). Looked up from germline, CDR1 is SGHAT and CDR2 is FQNNGV. V gave up 6 bases and J gave up 1 base, with 13 bases separating them. The CDR3 extends over 15 amino acids. This CDR3 is CASSPGTQSYNEQFF. The CDR3 region has the DNA TGTGCCAGCAGTCCCGGGACCCAGTCCTACAATGAGCAGTTCTTC.

This clonotype has only one observation. This chain links TRBV18 with TRBJ2-1; 8 bases are shared with TRBD1. V lost 0 bases to trimming and J lost 10 bases; unmatched junction nucleotides: 5. The CDR3 contains 14 residues. In germline, CDR1 is KGHSH, CDR2 LQKENI. Here the CDR3 reads CASSPPPGGGEQFF. CDR3 DNA sequence: TGTGCCAGCTCACCACCCCCAGGGGGCGGAGAGCAGTTCTTC.

In its sample, this clonotype was seen a few times. The chain carries TRBV5-1 and TRBJ2-2; 7 bases match TRBD1. CDR1 SGHRS and CDR2 YFSETQ come from the germline V gene. The ends lost 4 bases at V and 4 bases at J; junction bases unmatched: 1. The CDR3 has 13 residues. The CDR3 spells CASSRDSTGELFF. CDR3 DNA sequence: TGCGCCAGCAGCCGGGACAGCACCGGGGAGCTGTTTTTT.

This clonotype was picked up a small number of times. The genes are TRBV12-3 or TRBV12-4 and TRBJ2-1; possible D gene TRBD1, 5 bases. This CDR3 has 15 amino acids. V was clipped by 8 bases and J by 1 base, with 15 bases between them. CDR3 sequence: CASLRNRGSYNEQFF. The CDR3 DNA sequence: TGTGCCAGCCTCCGGAATAGGGGATCCTACAATGAGCAGTTCTTC.

In this sample, this clonotype turned up a few times. The chain couples TRBV5-1 to TRBJ2-3, with TRBD2 as a possible D gene (6 bases). The CDR3 has 15 residues. Germline lookup yields CDR1 SGHRS and CDR2 YFSETQ. Trimming cost V 4 bases and J 9 bases, with 21 bases left between them. The CDR3 loop reads CASSHIAEVRSTQYF. The DNA of the CDR3 is TGCGCCAGCAGCCACATAGCGGAGGTCCGGTCCACGCAGTATTTT.

The V and J genes are TRBV12-3 or TRBV12-4 and TRBJ2-6; no reliable D call. CDR3 length: 15 residues. Trimming stripped 8 bases from V and 0 bases from J, with 11 bases between. As DNA, the CDR3 is TGTGCCAGCGACGGTATCAACTCTGGGGCCAACGTCCTGACTTTC. This codes for CASDGINSGANVLTF.

The sample holds a few counts of this clonotype. The V call is TRBV5-1, the J call TRBJ2-5, with D possibly being TRBD2 (5 bases). The CDR3 extends over 13 amino acids. The germline V gene has CDR1 SGHRS and CDR2 YFSETQ. Between the trimmed V and J ends, which lost 4 bases and 3 bases, there was a span of 10 bases. The CDR3 protein is CASSPGLKETQYF. CDR3 nucleotides: TGCGCCAGCAGCCCCGGACTCAAAGAGACCCAGTACTTC.

V gene TRBV18 combines with J gene TRBJ2-7; D is unresolved. The germline V gene has CDR1 KGHSH and CDR2 LQKENI. The CDR3 length is 15 residues. V was cut by 2 bases and J by 5 bases, with 16 bases left in between. CDR3 sequence: CASSPSSTAFDEQYV. The DNA of the CDR3 is TGTGCCAGCTCACCAAGTTCCACAGCGTTCGACGAGCAGTACGTC.

This clonotype has more than one count but fewer than ten. The V gene is TRBV29-1, the J gene TRBJ2-7, with D unclear. The germline gives CDR1 SQVTM, CDR2 ANQGSEA. CDR3 length: 14 amino acids. Trimming shortened V by 4 bases and J by 0 bases, and 13 bases separated the two germline ends. DNA of the CDR3: TGCAGCGTTGGGGCAGGTTCCTTCTCCTACGAGCAGTACTTC. Its translation: CSVGAGSFSYEQYF.

This chain links TRBV5-1 with TRBJ2-2, with TRBD2 identical over 9 bases. Germline V gives CDR1 SGHRS, CDR2 YFSETQ. Trimming at V came to 4 bases and at J to 5 bases, leaving 12 bases not matched to a gene. The CDR3 has 17 amino acids. CDR3 loop: CASSPLSSGAGTGELFF. In nucleotides, the CDR3 is TGCGCCAGCAGCCCGCTATCTAGCGGGGCGGGGACCGGGGAGCTGTTTTTT.

The chain has TRBV20-1 and TRBJ2-2, with 15 nucleotides matching TRBD2. Germline CDR1 DFQATT, CDR2 SNEGSKA (reference sequence). V dropped 2 bases and J dropped 1; count of bases not matched to a gene: 8. The CDR3 contains 19 residues. The CDR3 here is CSARFGLAGGPRNTGELFF. In DNA form, the CDR3 reads TGCAGTGCTAGATTCGGACTAGCGGGAGGGCCGAGGAACACCGGGGAGCTGTTTTTT.

This chain links TRBV7-9 with TRBJ2-2, with D unresolved. Germline loops: CDR1 SEHNR, CDR2 FQNEAQ (reference sequence). This CDR3 has 13 residues. V lost 7 bases, J lost 2 bases, and 8 bases lay in between. In DNA form, the CDR3 reads TGTGCCAGCACCAACCCCAACACCGGGGAGCTGTTTTTT. Amino acid sequence: CASTNPNTGELFF. Together with reference TRBV7-9 and TRBJ2-2, the CDR3 gives the full variable domain: DTGVSQNPRHKITKRGQNVTFRCDPISEHNRLYWYRQTLGQGPEFLTYFQNEAQLEKSRLLSDRFSAERPKGSFSTLEIQRTEQGDSAMYLCASTNPNTGELFFGEGSRLTVL.

The CDR3 reads CSSEGGTDTQYF. CDR3 DNA sequence: TGCAGTAGCGAGGGAGGCACAGATACGCAGTATTTT. The V gene is TRBV20-1, the J gene TRBJ2-3; weak D call: TRBD2 (5 bases). Germline V gene data show CDR1 as DFQATT and CDR2 as SNEGSKA (reference sequence). The CDR3 is made up of 12 amino acids. V was cut by 8 bases and J by 1 base, with 10 bases left in between.

This clonotype came up a few times. The chain has TRBV5-1 and TRBJ2-2; TRBD2 is a possible D gene (6 bases). The CDR3 is 14 amino acids. The V end lost 5 bases, the J end lost 3 bases, and 11 bases lay between the germline ends. Germline V gives CDR1 SGHRS, CDR2 YFSETQ. In DNA form, the CDR3 reads TGCGCCAGCAGAGGGGAGGCGTACACCGGGGAGCTGTTTTTT. It yields the protein CASRGEAYTGELFF.

This clonotype was counted many times. The rearrangement uses TRBV5-1 and TRBJ2-7; tentatively, D is TRBD2 (5 bases). CDR1 and CDR2 (germline): SGHRS, YFSETQ. There are 15 residues in the CDR3. V shed 1 base and J shed 1 base, with 12 bases lying between them. This CDR3 reads CASSLRGSPSYEQYF. In DNA, the CDR3 is TGCGCCAGCAGCTTGAGAGGGAGCCCGTCCTACGAGCAGTACTTC. The full variable domain, rest sourced from reference TRBV5-1 and TRBJ2-7, is KAGVTQTPRYLIKTRGQQVTLSCSPISGHRSVSWYQQTPGQGLQFLFEYFSETQRNKGNFPGRFSGRQFSNSRSEMNVSTLELGDSALYLCASSLRGSPSYEQYFGPGTRLTVT.

This clonotype was counted a few times. The chain combines TRBV18 with TRBJ1-1, with 7 positions matching TRBD1. The CDR3 covers 15 residues. The V gene end was trimmed by 3 bases and the J gene end by 6 bases; junction bases not matched to a gene: 10. Germline lookup yields CDR1 KGHSH and CDR2 LQKENI. The CDR3 sequence: CASSPLGTGDPEAFF. CDR3 DNA sequence: TGTGCCAGCTCACCGCTCGGCACAGGGGACCCTGAAGCTTTCTTT. The complete variable domain, with remaining parts taken from reference TRBV18 and TRBJ1-1, reads NAGVMQNPRHLVRRRGQEARLRCSPMKGHSHVYWYRQLPEEGLKFMVYLQKENIIDESGMPKERFSAEFPKEGPSILRIQQVVRGDSAAYFCASSPLGTGDPEAFFGQGTRLTVV.